This entry lists 17 T cell receptor beta chains sequenced from one sample in a study of shared clonotypes between healthy human individuals. Clones were sequenced by immunoSEQ multiplex PCR, and TCRdb holds only the in-frame ones, with some missing. The sample has hundreds of thousands of clones, about two thirds seen once. Material: memory CD4+ T cells sorted from blood. The sample's subset: CD45RA-negative fraction. The receptors were sampled from a woman in her thirties in good health.

In its sample, this clone was seen a few times. Other nucleotide sequences from this sample produce the same CDR3. The CDR3 spells CASSPGSTYEQYF. CDR3 nucleotide sequence: TGTGCCAGCTCACCTGGCAGTACCTACGAGCAGTACTTC. The chain uses TRBV18 and TRBJ2-7; D ambiguous. The CDR3 consists of 13 residues. CDR1 and CDR2 (germline): KGHSH, LQKENI. Trimming removed 3 bases from V and 2 bases from J, with 8 bases in between. Based on the CDR3 plus reference TRBV18 and TRBJ2-7, the full variable domain is NAGVMQNPRHLVRRRGQEARLRCSPMKGHSHVYWYRQLPEEGLKFMVYLQKENIIDESGMPKERFSAEFPKEGPSILRIQQVVRGDSAAYFCASSPGSTYEQYFGPGTRLTVT.

The rearrangement links TRBV6-5 to TRBJ2-2; no definite D call. Per germline, CDR1 MNHEY and CDR2 SVGAGI. This CDR3 has 15 amino acids. V was trimmed by 6 bases and J by 2 bases, leaving 13 bases between them. The CDR3 loop is CASSQALFNTGELFF. DNA of the CDR3: TGTGCCAGCAGCCAAGCCCTCTTTAACACCGGGGAGCTGTTTTTT.

The gene calls are TRBV7-9 and TRBJ1-1, with D possibly matching TRBD1 (5 bases). Germline V gene sequence: CDR1 SEHNR, CDR2 FQNEAQ (reference sequence). This CDR3 has 16 residues. Trimming removed 3 bases from V and 1 base from J, with 15 bases in between. For the CDR3, the DNA is TGTGCCAGCAGCTTTTCGGCCGGGACGAGGAACACTGAAGCTTTCTTT. As protein: CASSFSAGTRNTEAFF.

As regards this clone: Other nucleotide sequences from this sample produce the same CDR3. The chain has TRBV2 and TRBJ2-2; D could derive from TRBD1 or TRBD2 (5 bases each). Trimming cost V 6 bases and J 1 base, with 12 bases left between them. CDR1 is SNHLY and CDR2 is FYNNEI in the germline V gene. The CDR3 spans 15 residues. CDR3 residues: CASRAGTGNTGELFF. In DNA, the CDR3 is TGTGCCAGCAGAGCCGGGACGGGGAACACCGGGGAGCTGTTTTTT.

About this clone: This CDR3 is also generated by other DNA sequences in the sample. In DNA form, the CDR3 reads TGCGCCAGCAGCTTGGGACTAGCGGGCTCCTACAATGAGCAGTTCTTC. Amino acid sequence: CASSLGLAGSYNEQFF. This rearrangement joins TRBV5-1 to TRBJ2-1; 10 bases are a match to TRBD2. Germline V gives CDR1 SGHRS, CDR2 YFSETQ. After removal of 0 bases from V and 0 bases from J, the junction contained 0 bases not matched to a gene. The CDR3 contains 16 residues.

V usage is TRBV4-2 and J usage is TRBJ2-2; D not certain. Germline V CDR1 and CDR2: LGHNA, YNFKEQ. CDR3 length: 13 residues. V dropped 7 bases and J dropped 1 base, with 7 bases sitting between them. CDR3 in amino acids: CASKVENTGELFF. CDR3 bases: TGTGCCAGCAAGGTGGAGAACACCGGGGAGCTGTTTTTT.

The chain couples TRBV20-1 to TRBJ1-4; D unresolved. Trimming took 4 bases from V and 4 from J, leaving 1 base between them. CDR3 size: 10 residues. Germline-derived CDR1 and CDR2 are DFQATT and SNEGSKA (reference sequence). CDR3 sequence (DNA): TGCAGTGCTATTAATGAAAAACTGTTTTTT. Translating it yields CSAINEKLFF.

This chain joins TRBV5-6 and TRBJ1-1; TRBD1 is a possible D gene (5 bases). V lost 3 bases and J 4 bases, leaving 10 bases between the germline ends. This CDR3 has 13 residues. CDR1 is SGHDT and CDR2 is YYEEEE in the germline V gene. CDR3 DNA sequence: TGTGCCAGCAGCTCGCCAGGGTCCACTGAAGCTTTCTTT. This sequence encodes CASSSPGSTEAFF.

This sequence joins TRBV6-5 and TRBJ2-5, with 9 nucleotides matching TRBD1. Germline CDR1 MNHEY, CDR2 SVGAGI. This CDR3 contains 15 residues. V gave up 4 bases and J gave up 4 bases; unmatched junction bases: 7. The CDR3 sequence is CASSSRDRVGETQYF. The CDR3 nucleotides are TGTGCCAGCAGTTCCCGGGACAGGGTAGGAGAGACCCAGTACTTC.

This clone was found once. This chain uses TRBV7-3 with TRBJ2-3, with TRBD2 identical over 9 bases. Trimming cost V 2 bases and J 7 bases; bases outside gene matches: 7. Germline values: CDR1 SGHTA, CDR2 FQGTGA. The CDR3 length is 15 residues. The CDR3 here is CASSLDSSGSNTQYF. CDR3 nucleotides: TGTGCCAGCAGCTTAGATAGTAGCGGGAGTAATACGCAGTATTTT.

The chain joins TRBV27 to TRBJ2-7, with a weak D call TRBD2 (7 bases). Germline V gives CDR1 MNHEY, CDR2 SMNVEV (reference sequence). Trimming shortened V by 3 bases and J by 2 bases, and 17 bases separated the two germline ends. The CDR3 has 16 residues. The CDR3 sequence is CASSFLGGGFTYEQYF. The CDR3 nucleotides read TGTGCCAGCAGTTTCCTGGGAGGGGGTTTCACCTACGAGCAGTACTTC.

The chain joins TRBV7-9 to TRBJ2-1; perhaps TRBD1 as D (6 bases). V shed 3 bases and J shed 3 bases, with 9 bases lying between them. In germline, CDR1 is SEHNR, CDR2 FQNEAQ (reference sequence). The CDR3 runs to 14 residues. The CDR3 nucleotides read TGTGCCAGCAGCTTGGGGGCGGACTACAATGAGCAGTTCTTC. Encoded protein: CASSLGADYNEQFF.

The rearrangement joins TRBV6-1 to TRBJ2-7; either TRBD1 or TRBD2 may fit D (5 bases each). Germline CDR1 is MNHNS and CDR2 is SASEGT. This CDR3 spans 13 amino acids. The germline V and J ends were trimmed by 6 bases and 4 bases, with 13 bases remaining between them. This CDR3 is CASRSGTPYEQYF. The CDR3 DNA reads TGTGCCAGCAGGTCCGGGACCCCTTACGAGCAGTACTTC.

Remarks on this clone: This likely traces to a read error, being one base from a far larger clone. The V call is TRBV6-5, the J call TRBJ2-7; tentatively, D is TRBD2 (5 bases). V gave up 7 bases and J gave up 7 bases, with 17 bases separating them. CDR3 length: 13 amino acids. Looked up from germline, CDR1 is MNHEY and CDR2 is SVGAGI. The CDR3 nucleotides read TGTGCCAGCAATTCCGGACTTCTCGGGGAGCAGTACTTC. This sequence encodes CASNSGLLGEQYF.

The CDR3 sequence: CASSLYGRSGRFAYEQYF. In DNA, the CDR3 is TGTGCCAGCAGCTTATATGGTAGGAGCGGGAGGTTCGCCTACGAGCAGTACTTC. V gene TRBV7-2 combines with J gene TRBJ2-7; 9 bases match TRBD2. The CDR3 runs 18 residues. Trimming cost V 2 bases and J 2 bases; bases outside gene matches: 13. Germline V gene lookup returns CDR1 SGHTA and CDR2 FQGNSA.

This chain connects TRBV27 to TRBJ2-7, with D maybe TRBD1 (5 bases). From germline, CDR1 is MNHEY and CDR2 SMNVEV (reference sequence). The CDR3 has 14 residues. The germline V and J ends were trimmed by 5 bases and 4 bases, with 15 bases remaining between them. CDR3 sequence: CASSKDTFRYEQYF. The CDR3 coding sequence is TGTGCCAGCAGTAAGGACACATTTAGGTACGAGCAGTACTTC.

Worth noting for this clone: Since a much larger clone is just one base distant, this may be a read error. In the same sample, other DNA sequences code for this CDR3. The chain combines TRBV5-5 with TRBJ2-5, with TRBD2 matching 7 bases. The ends lost 0 bases at V and 5 bases at J; junction bases unmatched: 1. From germline, CDR1 is SGHKS and CDR2 YYEKEE (reference sequence). There are 13 residues in the CDR3. CDR3 sequence reads: CASSLVGRETQYF. As DNA, the CDR3 is TGTGCCAGCAGCTTGGTCGGGAGGGAGACCCAGTACTTC.